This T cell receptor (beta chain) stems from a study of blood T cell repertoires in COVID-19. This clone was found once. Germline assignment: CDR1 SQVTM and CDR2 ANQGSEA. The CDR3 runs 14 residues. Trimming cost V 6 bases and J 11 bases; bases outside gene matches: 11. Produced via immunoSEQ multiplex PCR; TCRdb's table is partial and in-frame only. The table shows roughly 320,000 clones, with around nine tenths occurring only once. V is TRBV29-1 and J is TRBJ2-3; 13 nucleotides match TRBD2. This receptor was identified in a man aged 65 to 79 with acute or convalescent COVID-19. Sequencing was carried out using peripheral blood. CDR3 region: CSVVAGTSGAQQYF. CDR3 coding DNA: TGCAGCGTGGTGGCAGGGACTAGCGGGGCCCAGCAGTATTTT.